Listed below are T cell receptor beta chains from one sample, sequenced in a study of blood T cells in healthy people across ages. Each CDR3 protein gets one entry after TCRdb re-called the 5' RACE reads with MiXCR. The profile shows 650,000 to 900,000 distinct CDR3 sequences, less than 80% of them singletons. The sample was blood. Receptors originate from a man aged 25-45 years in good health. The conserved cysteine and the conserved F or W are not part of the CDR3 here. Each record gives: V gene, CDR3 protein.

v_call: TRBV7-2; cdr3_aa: ASSFTGVTSSPLH
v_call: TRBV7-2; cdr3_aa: ASSAQRGPYEQY
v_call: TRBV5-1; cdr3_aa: ASSKVSGQGPLEQY
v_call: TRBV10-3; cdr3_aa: AISLQGAYEQY
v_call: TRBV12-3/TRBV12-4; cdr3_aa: ADEGGAPGNTTY
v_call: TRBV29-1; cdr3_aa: SVEGDSTPDTQY
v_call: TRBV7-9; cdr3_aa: ASSLQGVATEAF
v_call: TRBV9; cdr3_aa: ASSVAGTSGPGEQF
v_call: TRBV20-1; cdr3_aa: SARGTGGSQPQH
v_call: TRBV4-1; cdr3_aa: ASSQMTSYNEQF
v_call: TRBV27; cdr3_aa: ASSSFGAGGQETQY
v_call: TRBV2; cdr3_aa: AASRWLNSYEQY
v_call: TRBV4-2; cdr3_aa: ASSQQGTSGSTDTQY
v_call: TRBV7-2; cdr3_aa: ASSYFGTSGPNVQF
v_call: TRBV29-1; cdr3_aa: SVESRHNEQF
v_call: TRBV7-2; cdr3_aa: ADAQGQMNTEAF
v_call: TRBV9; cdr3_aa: ASSPELANEQY
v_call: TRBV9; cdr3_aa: ASSVGRGQLGNQETQY
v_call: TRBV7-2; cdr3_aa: ASSLVGEGYGYT
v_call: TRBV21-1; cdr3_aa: ASSTPGPSKATYEQF
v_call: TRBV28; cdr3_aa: ASSLFSVGGTYEQY
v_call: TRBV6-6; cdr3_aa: ASRAGTGAGYT
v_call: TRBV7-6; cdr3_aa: ASGSGLKNIQY
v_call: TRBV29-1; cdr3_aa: SVEGAGKGEQY
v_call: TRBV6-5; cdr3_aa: ASSRGGRGRDEQY
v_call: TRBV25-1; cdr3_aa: ASSELIGLSYGYT
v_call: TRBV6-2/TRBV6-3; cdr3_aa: ASGQAREQY
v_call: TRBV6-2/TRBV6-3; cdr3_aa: SSSYPGGGGYNEQF
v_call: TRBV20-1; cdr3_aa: SASGARIKEQF
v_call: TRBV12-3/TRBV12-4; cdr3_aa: ASRATGNQETQY
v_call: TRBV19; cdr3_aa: ATEGDADYNEQF
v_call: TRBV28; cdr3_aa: ASSLSLRQGNEQY
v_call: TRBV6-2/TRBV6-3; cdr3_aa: ASTLNRRNTEAF
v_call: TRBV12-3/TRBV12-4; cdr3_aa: ASSPRTYSPLH
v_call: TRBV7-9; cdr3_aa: ASSRGAGSGANVLT
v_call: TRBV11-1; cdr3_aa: ASSLAGTPEETQY
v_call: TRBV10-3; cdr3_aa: AIGGKLGSDGYT
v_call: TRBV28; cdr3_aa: ASSTGTEFYEQY
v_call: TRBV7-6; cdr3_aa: ASSSPSGTPGSNQPQH
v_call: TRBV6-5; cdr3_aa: ASTGQFPTYEQY
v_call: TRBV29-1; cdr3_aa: SVDRENT
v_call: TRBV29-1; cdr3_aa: SVVTGEIGYEQY
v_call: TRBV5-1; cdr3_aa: ASSLELGGPYNEQF
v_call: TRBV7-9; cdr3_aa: ASSFSTGSFPEQF
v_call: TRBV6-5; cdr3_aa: ASSPYHTSVEF
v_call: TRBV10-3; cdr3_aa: AISADGRGSPLH
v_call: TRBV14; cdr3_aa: ASSYYPYEQY
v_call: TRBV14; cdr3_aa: ASSGRHSGANVLT
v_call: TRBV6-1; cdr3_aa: ASRLYGGANVLT
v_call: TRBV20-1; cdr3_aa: SARDLGLEDEQY
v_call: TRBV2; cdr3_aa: ASSEIGRASGGSYNEQY
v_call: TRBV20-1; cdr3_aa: SARWGTGVGQPQH
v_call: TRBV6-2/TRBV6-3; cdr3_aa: ASSPQAARNSPLH
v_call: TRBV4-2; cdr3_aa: ASSQELSGGPDEQY
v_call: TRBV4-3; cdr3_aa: ASSQDLGQHYEQY
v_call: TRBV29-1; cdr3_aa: SVEKAQGGGYT
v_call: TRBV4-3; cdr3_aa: ASSSLPAQETQY